The 16 T cell receptor beta chains presented below share a single source sample, sequenced in a study of control samples from healthy donors and cancer patients. The data were produced by immunoSEQ multiplex PCR, yet TCRdb's version contains in-frame clones alone and is incomplete. Among 95,000 to 150,000 clones listed, roughly 92% were seen once. Sequencing used blood. Receptors originate from a woman aged 18-35 years in good health.

This clone was detected only once. The chain links TRBV6-1 to TRBJ2-7; tentative D call: TRBD1 (6 bases). Between the trimmed V and J ends, which lost 3 bases and 8 bases, there was a span of 8 bases. Germline V gene lookup returns CDR1 MNHNS and CDR2 SASEGT. The CDR3 sequence is 11 residues long. Here the CDR3 reads CASSEGAKQYF. For the CDR3, the DNA is TGTGCCAGCAGTGAGGGGGCGAAGCAGTACTTC.

V usage is TRBV5-1 and J usage is TRBJ2-4, with D possibly being TRBD1 (5 bases). V was pared by 1 base and J by 0 bases, with 11 bases between. Germline lookup yields CDR1 SGHRS and CDR2 YFSETQ. The CDR3 extends over 16 amino acids. Here the CDR3 reads CASSLRQGEAKNIQYF. In DNA form, the CDR3 reads TGCGCCAGCAGCTTGCGGCAGGGTGAAGCCAAAAACATTCAGTACTTC.

This clone occurred once. The chain joins TRBV7-2 to TRBJ1-5, with a tentative D call TRBD1 (5 bases). Germline values: CDR1 SGHTA, CDR2 FQGNSA. The CDR3 runs 15 residues. The V end was cut by 2 bases, the J end by 6 bases, with 14 bases between. This CDR3 reads CASSLSGVSIQPQHF. The CDR3 nucleotides are TGTGCCAGCAGCTTATCGGGGGTTTCCATTCAGCCCCAGCATTTT.

This sequence joins TRBV7-2 and TRBJ2-6; D uncertain. The V end lost 2 bases, the J end lost 10 bases, and 15 bases lay between the germline ends. The V gene's germline CDR1 is SGHTA and CDR2 FQGNSA. This CDR3 spans 15 amino acids. DNA of the CDR3: TGTGCCAGCAGCTTATGGCCTAGAGGTTTAAACGTCCTGACTTTC. Translated, it gives CASSLWPRGLNVLTF.

The CDR3 DNA sequence: TGTGCCAGCAGCTTGAGACTAGCGGGGGCTCGGGGGACCCAGTACTTC. Translation gives CASSLRLAGARGTQYF. This chain connects TRBV5-4 to TRBJ2-5; TRBD2 matches 12 bases. CDR1 is SGHNT, CDR2 YYREEE, per germline (reference sequence). This CDR3 region has 16 residues. Trimming cost V 1 base and J 7 bases; bases outside gene matches: 8. Supplemented by reference TRBV5-4 and TRBJ2-5, the full variable domain reads ETGVTQSPTHLIKTRGQQVTLRCSSQSGHNTVSWYQQALGQGPQFIFQYYREEENGRGNFPPRFSGLQFPNYSSELNVNALELDDSALYLCASSLRLAGARGTQYFGPGTRLLVL.

This clone was picked up a small number of times. V is TRBV7-9 and J is TRBJ1-6; D not certain. The CDR3 sequence is 13 residues long. Germline V gene data show CDR1 as SEHNR and CDR2 as FQNEAQ (reference sequence). The V and J ends lost 1 base and 9 bases respectively, with 7 bases between them. The CDR3 here is CASSLGPGSPLHF. CDR3 DNA: TGTGCCAGCAGCTTAGGTCCCGGTTCACCCCTCCACTTT.

This chain uses TRBV5-1 with TRBJ1-1, with D perhaps TRBD1 (5 bases). Germline lookup yields CDR1 SGHRS and CDR2 YFSETQ. The CDR3 totals 14 residues. Trimming pared 4 bases from V and 1 base from J, leaving 11 bases between. CDR3 nucleotide sequence: TGCGCCAGCAGCATCGGGACTCCGAACACTGAAGCTTTCTTT. Translated: CASSIGTPNTEAFF.

The chain employs TRBV7-9 and TRBJ1-1; 9 bases are a match to TRBD1. Trimming at V came to 5 bases and at J to 4 bases, leaving 8 bases not matched to a gene. Germline V gives CDR1 SEHNR, CDR2 FQNEAQ (reference sequence). This CDR3 is built from 15 residues. The CDR3 bases are TGTGCCAGCAGCCCACGGGACAGGGAGGGCACTGAAGCTTTCTTT. It specifies CASSPRDREGTEAFF.

The chain carries TRBV19 and TRBJ1-2, with unresolved D. Germline CDR1 is LNHDA and CDR2 is SQIVND (reference sequence). The CDR3 sequence is 15 residues long. V lost 1 base and J lost 8, with 17 bases in between. CDR3 DNA sequence: TGTGCCAGTAGTATAGGGCTATATGGGCAGAACGGCTACACCTTC. As protein: CASSIGLYGQNGYTF. Together with reference TRBV19 and TRBJ1-2, the CDR3 gives the full variable domain: DGGITQSPKYLFRKEGQNVTLSCEQNLNHDAMYWYRQDPGQGLRLIYYSQIVNDFQKGDIAEGYSVSREKKESFPLTVTSAQKNPTAFYLCASSIGLYGQNGYTFGSGTRLTVV.

The V gene is TRBV24-1, the J gene TRBJ2-1; 7 nucleotides align to TRBD2. Germline-derived CDR1 and CDR2 are KGHDR and SFDVKD. The CDR3 is 13 amino acids. V trimming: 4 bases; J trimming: 4 bases; junction bases outside the gene matches: 0. This CDR3 reads CATSDGGYNEQFF. The CDR3 nucleotides read TGTGCCACCAGTGACGGGGGGTACAATGAGCAGTTCTTC.

This sequence joins TRBV2 and TRBJ2-3; 11 bases align to TRBD2. Germline V lookup: CDR1 SNHLY, CDR2 FYNNEI. The CDR3 loop spans 15 amino acids. The V and J ends lost 6 bases and 7 bases, in that order; junction bases with no gene match: 9. The CDR3 sequence is CASSSPSGGQNTQYF. The CDR3 nucleotides are TGTGCCAGCAGCTCGCCTAGCGGGGGGCAAAATACGCAGTATTTT.

The V and J genes are TRBV18 and TRBJ1-1; D perhaps matches TRBD1 (6 bases). The ends were cut back, 6 bases at V and 1 base at J, with 9 bases in the middle. The CDR3 is made up of 13 amino acids. Looked up from germline, CDR1 is KGHSH and CDR2 is LQKENI. CDR3 sequence (DNA): TGTGCCAGCTCGATGGGACAGAACACTGAAGCTTTCTTT. This gives the protein CASSMGQNTEAFF.

The chain uses TRBV30 and TRBJ2-7, with no clear D. The ends were cut back, 2 bases at V and 4 bases at J, with 9 bases in the middle. Germline CDR1 reads GTSNPN; CDR2 reads SVGIG (reference sequence). The CDR3 sequence is 12 residues long. The CDR3 nucleotides are TGTGCCTGGAGTTTCTATCCTTACGAGCAGTACTTC. Its protein product is CAWSFYPYEQYF.

The chain couples TRBV2 to TRBJ2-5; D not resolved. The V gene lost 6 bases and the J gene lost 0 bases, with 2 bases spanning the gap. The germline CDR1 and CDR2 sequences are SNHLY and FYNNEI. There are 11 residues in the CDR3. The CDR3 DNA reads TGTGCCAGCAGCGACCAAGAGACCCAGTACTTC. Its translation is CASSDQETQYF.

The rearrangement joins TRBV7-2 to TRBJ1-3; 7 bases match TRBD1. CDR3 length: 17 amino acids. V lost 2 bases, J lost 1 base, and 8 bases stayed unmatched. Germline loops: CDR1 SGHTA, CDR2 FQGNSA. The CDR3 bases are TGTGCCAGCAGCTTACCAACAGGGGTAGTTTCTGGAAACACCATATATTTT. Its translation: CASSLPTGVVSGNTIYF.

The chain combines TRBV6-5 with TRBJ2-6; D is perhaps TRBD1 or TRBD2 (5 bases each). The V and J ends lost 6 bases and 0 bases respectively, with 9 bases between them. Germline V gene data show CDR1 as MNHEY and CDR2 as SVGAGI. CDR3 length: 15 amino acids. CDR3 DNA: TGTGCCAGCAGGGTGAGGGGCTCTGGGGCCAACGTCCTGACTTTC. Translation gives CASRVRGSGANVLTF.